Described below is a single TCR beta chain sequence and its context. This clonotype has only a few counts. This receptor's antigen is unknown. Qualities for individual bases were not recorded, and no much larger clone is one base off. V loses 2 bases, J loses 0 bases, and the germline ends lie 23 bases apart. Spanning cysteine to phenylalanine, the CDR3 consists of 20 amino acids. Only CDR3 DNA is held: 60 bases, read in frame from base 1. The germline V gene encodes CDR1 LGHDT and CDR2 YNNKEL (reference sequence). The entry originates in a study of regulatory T cells in long-lasting Graves disease (dated by TCRdb to the early 2020s). For context, the study as a whole: Persistent Graves' disease was defined as antithyroid drug treatment for over 5 years with persistently positive TSH receptor autoantibodies. The study was registered as a clinical trial and conducted in China. A total of some 33 samples were covered by TCR sequencing, comprising approximately 13 persistent and around 20 newly diagnosed Graves' disease patients. In the clinical cohort, patients with persistent Graves' disease had used antithyroid drugs for an average of around 10 years. Patients with persistent Graves' disease were compared with patients with newly diagnosed Graves' disease using TCR sequencing and RNA sequencing of peripheral blood.

Libraries were constructed by multiplex PCR. The run used an Illumina HiSeq 4000. CDR3 regions were amplified by Arm-PCR with iRepertoire HTBI primers to construct TCR beta libraries. Before sequencing, the PCR products went through gel purification. Per the original workflow: Across samples, roughly 60 TRBV and roughly 13 TRBJ segments were identified and used for gene usage analysis of CDR3 amino acid clonotypes. COPE and FqMerger were used to merge filtered high-quality paired reads into contigs. BLAST was used to align contigs to the IMGT TRBV, TRBD and TRBJ reference genes, and CDR3 was defined following IMGT. Any clonotype with a frequency above 0.1% was counted as a highly expanded clone. Repertoire diversity was measured by Shannon entropy, and V-J evenness by the Gini coefficient. Public clonotypes were defined as clonotypes shared by more than one individual. TCRdb applied fastp at Q25 and MiXCR to the public reads, then kept only in-frame beta chains. CDR3 protein duplicates are merged, each entry listing the most common genes and DNA. V and J calls and clone size were set by TCRdb, not the authors. Recorded for this sample are fewer than 450,000 distinct CDR3 sequences; roughly a quarter of them occurred a single time. Clones ranked in the top ten supply roughly a quarter of the sample.

General study outcomes and caveats: Because the primary lesion, thyroid tissue, could not be accessed, the study looked at peripheral blood alone. The authors noted that the small sample size was a limitation that may lower accuracy. Only the TCR beta chain was sequenced and analyzed. Persistent disease showed preferential use of TRBV28, TRBJ1-2 and TRBJ2-5, whereas newly diagnosed disease favored TRBV20-1 and TRBJ2-1. Patients with persistent disease shared more public clonotypes (approximately 2,500) than newly diagnosed patients did (roughly 970). Persistent Graves' disease patients showed lower TCR Shannon entropy and fewer highly expanded clones than newly diagnosed patients, suggesting clonal expansion.

According to the study, the label for this sample's time point signals: persistent/refractory GD, antithyroid drugs over 5 years with positive TRAb. For both TCR sequencing and RNA sequencing, RNA was extracted from PBMCs using TRIzol. The diagnosis of Graves' disease followed American Thyroid Association guidelines. Patients for the study were recruited at an endocrinology department in Xi'an, China. Each patient gave 7.5 to 10 milliliters of peripheral blood, collected in an EDTA anticoagulant tube. Ficoll Paque Plus density gradient separation was used to isolate PBMCs, and no additional T cell sorting was done. An Agilent 2100 Bioanalyzer and agarose gel were used to assess RNA quality, and a NanoDrop 2000 was used to measure RNA concentration.

The TCR was taken from a female donor with Graves disease. Here the sequenced sample was peripheral blood mononuclear cells (PBMCs), taken when the disease was refractory, from a patient treated with antithyroid drugs. The chain uses TRBV3-1 and TRBJ2-4; a confident D gene designation cannot be given. CDR3 sequence: CASSQSPGVLTALAKNIQYF. The nucleotides read TGTGCCAGCAGCCAAAGTCCTGGAGTCCTCACAGCACTAGCCAAAAACATTCAGTACTTC.